Sequencing of this T cell receptor (beta chain) was carried out in a study of blood T cell repertoires in COVID-19. Study information: Italy, Spain and the United States were the sources of the convalescent and acute COVID-19 samples.

CDR1 and CDR2 (germline): KGHSH, LQKENI. This CDR3 has 16 residues. V was pared by 4 bases and J by 0 bases, with 6 bases of the junction left unmatched. Clones were sequenced by immunoSEQ multiplex PCR, and TCRdb holds only the in-frame ones, with some missing. The table has 160,000 or so clones, about four fifths seen once. This clonotype was obtained from a man aged 55 to 70 with acute or convalescent COVID-19. The chain couples TRBV18 to TRBJ2-1; 7 positions match TRBD2. The specimen was peripheral blood. In nucleotides, the CDR3 is TGTGCCAGCTCACGGCTGGGACTAACCTCCTACAATGAGCAGTTCTTC. Its protein product is CASSRLGLTSYNEQFF.